Included here is one T cell receptor beta chain sequence, with context. The entry originates in a study of T cell changes during pregnancy in multiple sclerosis. Libraries were prepared by immunoSEQ multiplex PCR; TCRdb keeps only in-frame clonotypes and omits some of them. The table lists about 17,000 clones, roughly 80% of them singletons. Trimming stripped 1 base from V and 0 bases from J, with 16 bases between. Germline CDR1 is SGHVS and CDR2 is FNYEAQ. The CDR3 has 18 residues. The chain is built from TRBV7-6 and TRBJ2-1; TRBD1 is a possible D gene (5 bases). This TCR came from a female donor in good health, enrolled as a control in a pregnancy study. Here the sequenced sample was CD8+ T cells from peripheral blood mononuclear cells, taken in the third trimester of pregnancy. The CDR3 loop is CASSLVSPDDSSYNEQFF. The DNA for the CDR3 is TGTGCCAGCAGCTTAGTTAGTCCCGACGACAGCTCCTACAATGAGCAGTTCTTC.